This passage covers 12 T cell receptor beta chains from one sample sequenced in a study of cytomegalovirus exposure and HLA in healthy donors. With 60 Vbeta and 13 Jbeta primers, the PCR was carried out. Some clones are missing from TCRdb's copy, which holds only in-frame ones; the method was immunoSEQ multiplex PCR. The sample carries 150,000 to 200,000 clones, under 80% recorded once. Sequencing input: PBMCs. The origin of the receptors is a female donor in good health and CMV-seronegative.

This clone was seen only once. V and J are TRBV27 and TRBJ2-1, with D unresolved. Germline loops: CDR1 MNHEY, CDR2 SMNVEV (reference sequence). The CDR3 consists of 14 residues. V gave up 4 bases and J gave up 3 bases, with 10 bases separating them. CDR3 sequence (DNA): TGTGCCAGCAGTTCACCATTAGTCTACAATGAGCAGTTCTTC. Residues: CASSSPLVYNEQFF.

This clone was counted a few times. CDR3 in amino acids: CAWRVQGGTGELFF. As DNA, the CDR3 is TGTGCCTGGAGGGTACAGGGTGGCACCGGGGAGCTGTTTTTT. V is TRBV30 and J is TRBJ2-2, with a tentative D call TRBD1 (6 bases). The germline gives CDR1 GTSNPN, CDR2 SVGIG (reference sequence). Trimming pared 3 bases from V and 4 bases from J, leaving 12 bases between. The length of the CDR3 is 14 residues.

This clone was seen once. The V gene is TRBV5-1, the J gene TRBJ2-1; maybe TRBD1 (5 bases). The germline V and J ends were trimmed by 1 base and 8 bases, with 10 bases remaining between them. Looked up from germline, CDR1 is SGHRS and CDR2 is YFSETQ. This CDR3 comprises 13 residues. CDR3 amino acids: CASSLQGSDEQFF. Here the CDR3 DNA reads TGCGCCAGCAGCTTGCAGGGTTCGGATGAGCAGTTCTTC.

The CDR3 spells CASSNRVMSSPLHF. The CDR3 DNA is TGTGCCAGTAGTAACAGGGTTATGAGTTCACCCCTCCACTTT. The V and J genes are TRBV19 and TRBJ1-6; the D gene is possibly TRBD1 (6 bases). The CDR3 totals 14 residues. V was shortened by 4 bases and J by 9 bases, with 13 bases between the two germline ends. Germline CDR1 reads LNHDA; CDR2 reads SQIVND (reference sequence).

The chain combines TRBV28 with TRBJ2-1; 8 nucleotides align to TRBD2. Germline V gene lookup returns CDR1 MDHEN and CDR2 SYDVKM. This CDR3 has 13 amino acids. With V trimmed by 6 bases and J by 10 bases, 8 bases remained unmatched. The CDR3 sequence: CASRGAGAGEQFF. The CDR3 coding sequence is TGTGCCAGCAGGGGAGCGGGGGCCGGAGAGCAGTTCTTC.

This clone appeared a single time. J is TRBJ1-4 and V is TRBV5-4; maybe TRBD1 (5 bases). Germline-derived CDR1 and CDR2 are SGHNT and YYREEE (reference sequence). The ends were cut back, 1 base at V and 4 bases at J, with 8 bases in the middle. This CDR3 has 14 amino acids. The CDR3, as DNA: TGTGCCAGCAGCTTGACAGGAGATAATGAAAAACTGTTTTTT. This gives the protein CASSLTGDNEKLFF.

The chain combines TRBV10-3 with TRBJ2-7, with 10 bases that match TRBD2. Per germline, CDR1 ENHRY and CDR2 SYGVKD. V shed 5 bases, J shed 5 bases, and the junction held 6 bases outside the gene matches. There are 14 residues in the CDR3. The CDR3 sequence is CAISSSGGIDEQYF. CDR3 coding DNA: TGTGCCATCAGTTCTAGCGGGGGTATCGACGAGCAGTACTTC.

The chain links TRBV15 to TRBJ2-2; TRBD2 aligns across 11 bases. The CDR3 covers 17 residues. The germline gives CDR1 LNHNV, CDR2 YYDKDF (reference sequence). Unmatched junction bases numbered 6, after V lost 1 base and J lost 5 bases. The CDR3 reads CATSRGIAGGRTGELFF. Written as DNA, the CDR3 is TGTGCCACCAGCAGAGGTATAGCGGGAGGGCGGACCGGGGAGCTGTTTTTT.

This sequence joins TRBV25-1 and TRBJ2-5, with TRBD2 matching over 10 bases. Germline CDR1 MGHDK, CDR2 SYGVNS. V dropped 1 base and J dropped 1; count of bases not matched to a gene: 3. This CDR3 contains 16 residues. The CDR3 sequence: CASSEWGLALQETQYF. Here the CDR3 DNA reads TGTGCCAGCAGTGAATGGGGACTAGCGCTCCAAGAGACCCAGTACTTC.

The V gene is TRBV7-9, the J gene TRBJ2-7; weak D call: TRBD1 (6 bases). Germline CDR1 and CDR2: SEHNR and FQNEAQ (reference sequence). The V gene lost 5 bases and the J gene lost 2 bases, with 10 bases spanning the gap. The CDR3 has 13 residues. The CDR3 region is CASSEGGTYEQYF. As DNA, the CDR3 is TGTGCCAGCAGCGAAGGGGGAACCTACGAGCAGTACTTC. Based on the CDR3 plus reference TRBV7-9 and TRBJ2-7, the full variable domain is DTGVSQNPRHKITKRGQNVTFRCDPISEHNRLYWYRQTLGQGPEFLTYFQNEAQLEKSRLLSDRFSAERPKGSFSTLEIQRTEQGDSAMYLCASSEGGTYEQYFGPGTRLTVT.

This chain joins TRBV5-1 and TRBJ2-1, with 9 bases fitting TRBD2. The germline gives CDR1 SGHRS, CDR2 YFSETQ. This CDR3 has 14 amino acids. Trimming at V came to 2 bases and at J to 6 bases, leaving 3 bases not matched to a gene. The CDR3 protein is CASSLGGGANEQFF. Here the CDR3 DNA reads TGCGCCAGCAGCTTAGGCGGGGGGGCCAATGAGCAGTTCTTC.

This chain links TRBV4-1 with TRBJ1-5, with D uncertain. From germline, CDR1 is MGHRA and CDR2 YSYEKL. The CDR3 has 15 residues. Trimming removed 0 bases from V and 5 bases from J, with 11 bases in between. CDR3 region: CASSQDASLYQPQHF. The CDR3 DNA reads TGCGCCAGCAGCCAAGATGCGAGCCTTTATCAGCCCCAGCATTTT.